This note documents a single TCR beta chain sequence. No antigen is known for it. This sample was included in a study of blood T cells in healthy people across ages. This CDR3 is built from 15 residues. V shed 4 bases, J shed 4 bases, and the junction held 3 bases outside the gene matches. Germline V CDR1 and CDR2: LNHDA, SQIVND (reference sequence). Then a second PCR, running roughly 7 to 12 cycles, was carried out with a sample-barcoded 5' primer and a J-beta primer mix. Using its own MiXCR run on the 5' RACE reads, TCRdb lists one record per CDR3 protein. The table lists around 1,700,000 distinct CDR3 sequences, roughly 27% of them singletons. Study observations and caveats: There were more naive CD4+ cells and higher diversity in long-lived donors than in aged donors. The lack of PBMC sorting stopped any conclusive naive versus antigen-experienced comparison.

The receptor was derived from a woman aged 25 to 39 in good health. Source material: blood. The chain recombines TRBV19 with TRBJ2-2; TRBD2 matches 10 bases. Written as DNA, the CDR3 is TGTGCCAGTAGTAAACTAGCGGGATCCACCGGGGAGCTGTTTTTT. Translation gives CASSKLAGSTGELFF. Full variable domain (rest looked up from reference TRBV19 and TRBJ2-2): DGGITQSPKYLFRKEGQNVTLSCEQNLNHDAMYWYRQDPGQGLRLIYYSQIVNDFQKGDIAEGYSVSREKKESFPLTVTSAQKNPTAFYLCASSKLAGSTGELFFGEGSRLTVL.